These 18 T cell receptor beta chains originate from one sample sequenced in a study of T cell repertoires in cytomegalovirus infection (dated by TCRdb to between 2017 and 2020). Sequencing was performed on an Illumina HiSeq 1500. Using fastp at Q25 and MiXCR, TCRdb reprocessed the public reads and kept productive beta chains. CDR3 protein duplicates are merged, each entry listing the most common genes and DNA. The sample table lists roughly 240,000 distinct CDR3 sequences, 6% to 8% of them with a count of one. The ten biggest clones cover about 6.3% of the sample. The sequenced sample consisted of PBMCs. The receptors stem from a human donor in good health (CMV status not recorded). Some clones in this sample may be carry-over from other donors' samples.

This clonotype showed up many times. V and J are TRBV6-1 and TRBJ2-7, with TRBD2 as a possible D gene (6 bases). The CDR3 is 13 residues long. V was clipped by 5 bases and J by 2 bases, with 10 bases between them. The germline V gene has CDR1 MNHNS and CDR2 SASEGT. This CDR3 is CASSPREPYEQYF. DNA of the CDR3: TGTGCCAGCAGTCCCCGGGAGCCCTACGAGCAGTACTTC.

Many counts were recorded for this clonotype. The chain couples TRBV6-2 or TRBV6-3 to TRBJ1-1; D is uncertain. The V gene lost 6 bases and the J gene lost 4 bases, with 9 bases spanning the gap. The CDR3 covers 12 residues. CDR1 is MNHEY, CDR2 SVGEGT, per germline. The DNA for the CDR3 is TGTGCCAGCAGCTACAAAGGCACTGAAGCTTTCTTT. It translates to CASSYKGTEAFF.

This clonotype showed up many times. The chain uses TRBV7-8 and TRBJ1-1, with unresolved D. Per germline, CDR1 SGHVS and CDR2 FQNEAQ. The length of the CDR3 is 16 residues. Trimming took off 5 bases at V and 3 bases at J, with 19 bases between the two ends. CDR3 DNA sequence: TGTGCCAGCAGCCGATTACGGGCAGACATACACACTGAAGCTTTCTTT. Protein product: CASSRLRADIHTEAFF.

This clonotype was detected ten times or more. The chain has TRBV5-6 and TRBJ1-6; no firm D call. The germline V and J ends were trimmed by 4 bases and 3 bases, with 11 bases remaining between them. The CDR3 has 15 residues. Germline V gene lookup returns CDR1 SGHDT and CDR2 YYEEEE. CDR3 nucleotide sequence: TGTGCCAGCAGCCTGCCACATAGCTATAATTCACCCCTCCACTTT. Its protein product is CASSLPHSYNSPLHF. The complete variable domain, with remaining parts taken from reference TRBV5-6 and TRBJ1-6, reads DAGVTQSPTHLIKTRGQQVTLRCSPKSGHDTVSWYQQALGQGPQFIFQYYEEEERQRGNFPDRFSGHQFPNYSSELNVNALLLGDSALYLCASSLPHSYNSPLHFGNGTRLTVT.

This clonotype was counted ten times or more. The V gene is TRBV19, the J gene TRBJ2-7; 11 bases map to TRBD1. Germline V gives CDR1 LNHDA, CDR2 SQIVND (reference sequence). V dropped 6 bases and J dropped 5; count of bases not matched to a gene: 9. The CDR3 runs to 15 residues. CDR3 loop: CASRTTGTGGNEQYF. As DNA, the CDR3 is TGTGCCAGTAGGACCACCGGGACAGGGGGGAACGAGCAGTACTTC.

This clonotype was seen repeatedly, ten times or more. CDR3 loop: CSARDQIGTEAFF. The CDR3 nucleotides are TGCAGTGCTAGAGATCAGATCGGGACTGAAGCTTTCTTT. The chain is built from TRBV20-1 and TRBJ1-1; D not certain. Between the trimmed V and J ends, which lost 0 bases and 5 bases, there was a span of 10 bases. This CDR3 has 13 residues. In germline, CDR1 is DFQATT, CDR2 SNEGSKA (reference sequence).

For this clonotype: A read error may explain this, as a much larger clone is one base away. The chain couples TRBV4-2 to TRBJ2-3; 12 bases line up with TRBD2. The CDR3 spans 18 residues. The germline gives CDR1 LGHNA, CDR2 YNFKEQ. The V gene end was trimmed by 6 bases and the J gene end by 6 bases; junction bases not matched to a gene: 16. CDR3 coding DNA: TGTGCCAGCAGTCATATAGGGACTAGCGGGCGATCGTCGGATACGCAGTATTTT. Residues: CASSHIGTSGRSSDTQYF.

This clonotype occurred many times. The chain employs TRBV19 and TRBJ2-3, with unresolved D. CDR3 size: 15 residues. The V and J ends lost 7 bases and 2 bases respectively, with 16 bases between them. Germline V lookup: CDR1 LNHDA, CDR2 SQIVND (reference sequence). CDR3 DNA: TGTGCCAGTACCTCAGCCGGCGGAGTCACAGATACGCAGTATTTT. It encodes CASTSAGGVTDTQYF.

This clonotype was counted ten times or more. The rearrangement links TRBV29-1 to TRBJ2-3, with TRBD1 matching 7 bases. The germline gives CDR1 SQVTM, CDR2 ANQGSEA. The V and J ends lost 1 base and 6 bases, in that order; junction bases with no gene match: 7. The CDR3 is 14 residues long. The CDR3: CSVEAQGYKDTQYF. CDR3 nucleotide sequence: TGCAGCGTTGAAGCACAGGGGTATAAGGATACGCAGTATTTT.

CDR3 amino acids: CSAAPGLLTDTQYF. The CDR3 bases are TGCAGTGCTGCCCCGGGACTACTCACAGATACGCAGTATTTT. The chain uses TRBV20-1 and TRBJ2-3; TRBD2 agrees at 7 bases. The junction had 7 bases not matched to a gene; V was cut back by 5 bases and J by 2 bases. CDR3 length: 14 residues. CDR1 and CDR2 from the germline V gene are DFQATT and SNEGSKA (reference sequence).

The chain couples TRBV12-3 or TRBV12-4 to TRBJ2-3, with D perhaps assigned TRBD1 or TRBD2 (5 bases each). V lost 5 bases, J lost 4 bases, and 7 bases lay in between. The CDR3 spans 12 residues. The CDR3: CASSGTPDTQYF. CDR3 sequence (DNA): TGTGCCAGCAGTGGGACGCCAGATACGCAGTATTTT.

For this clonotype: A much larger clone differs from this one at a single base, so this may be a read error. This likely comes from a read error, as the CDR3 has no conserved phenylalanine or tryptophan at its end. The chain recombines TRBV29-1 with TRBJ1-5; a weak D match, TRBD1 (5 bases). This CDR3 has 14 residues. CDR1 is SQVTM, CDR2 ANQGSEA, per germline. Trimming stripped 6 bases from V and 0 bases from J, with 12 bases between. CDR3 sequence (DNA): TGCAGCGTGGCGCAGGGTTTTAGCAATCAGCCCCAGCATCTT. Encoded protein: CSVAQGFSNQPQHL.

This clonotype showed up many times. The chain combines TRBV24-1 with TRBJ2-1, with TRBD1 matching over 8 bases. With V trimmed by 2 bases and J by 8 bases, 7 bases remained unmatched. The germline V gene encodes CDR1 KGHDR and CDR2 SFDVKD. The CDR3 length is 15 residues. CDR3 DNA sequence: TGTGCCACCAGTGATTATTGGACAGGGCAGTATGAGCAGTTCTTC. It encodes CATSDYWTGQYEQFF.

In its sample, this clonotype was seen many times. CDR3 loop: CASSFTSGGGTDTQYF. CDR3 nucleotides: TGTGCCAGCAGCTTCACTAGCGGAGGGGGCACAGATACGCAGTATTTT. J is TRBJ2-3 and V is TRBV11-2; 8 nucleotides line up with TRBD2. The junction had 6 bases not matched to a gene; V was cut back by 3 bases and J by 1 base. The germline CDR1 and CDR2 sequences are SGHAT and FQNNGV. This CDR3 is built from 16 residues.

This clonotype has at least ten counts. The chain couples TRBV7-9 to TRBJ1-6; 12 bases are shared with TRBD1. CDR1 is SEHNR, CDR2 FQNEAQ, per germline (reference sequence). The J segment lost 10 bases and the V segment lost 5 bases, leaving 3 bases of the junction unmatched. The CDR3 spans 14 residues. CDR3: CASSPGTGGSPLHF. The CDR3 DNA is TGTGCCAGCAGCCCGGGGACAGGGGGCTCACCCCTCCACTTT.

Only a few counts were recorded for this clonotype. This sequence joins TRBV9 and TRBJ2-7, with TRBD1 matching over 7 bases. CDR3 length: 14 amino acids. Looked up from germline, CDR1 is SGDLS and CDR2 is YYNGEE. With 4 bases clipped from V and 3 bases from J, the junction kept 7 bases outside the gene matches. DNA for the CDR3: TGTGCCAGCAGCCCACGGACAGGAGACTACGAGCAGTACTTC. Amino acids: CASSPRTGDYEQYF. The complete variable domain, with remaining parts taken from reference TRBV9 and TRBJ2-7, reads DSGVTQTPKHLITATGQRVTLRCSPRSGDLSVYWYQQSLDQGLQFLIQYYNGEERAKGNILERFSAQQFPDLHSELNLSSLELGDSALYFCASSPRTGDYEQYFGPGTRLTVT.

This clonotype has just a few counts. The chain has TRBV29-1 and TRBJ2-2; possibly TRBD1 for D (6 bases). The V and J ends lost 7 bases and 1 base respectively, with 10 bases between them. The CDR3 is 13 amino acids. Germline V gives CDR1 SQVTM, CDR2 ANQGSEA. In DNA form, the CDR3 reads TGCAGCGAGAAGACAGGGAACACCGGGGAGCTGTTTTTT. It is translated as CSEKTGNTGELFF.

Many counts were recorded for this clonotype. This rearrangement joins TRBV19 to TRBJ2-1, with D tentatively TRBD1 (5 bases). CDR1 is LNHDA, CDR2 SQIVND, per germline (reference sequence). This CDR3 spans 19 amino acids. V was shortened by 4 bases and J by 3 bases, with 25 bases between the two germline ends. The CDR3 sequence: CASSTLKLTESLRYNEQFF. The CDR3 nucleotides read TGTGCCAGTAGTACCCTGAAGCTGACAGAGAGCTTACGCTACAATGAGCAGTTCTTC.